A single sample gave rise to the 24 T cell receptor beta chains below, sequenced in a study of T cells in women clearing cervical HPV infection. The table came from immunoSEQ multiplex PCR; TCRdb's copy has only in-frame clones and leaves some out. This repertoire includes tens of thousands of clones. The sequencing sample was made of blood buffy coat. The receptor set was obtained from a woman aged 18 to 75 with a cervical HPV16 infection that either progressed to CIN3+ or cleared (not recorded which).

Points on this clone: The CDR3 end is not reached by the read, which stops 3 residues before it; the germline J gene fills it in. This chain connects TRBV19 to TRBJ2-1; maybe TRBD2 (6 bases). The germline gives CDR1 LNHDA, CDR2 SQIVND (reference sequence). There are 15 residues in the CDR3. Trimming took off 1 base at V and 7 bases at J, with 14 bases between the two ends. The CDR3 DNA, read in part, is TGTGCCAGTAGTATAGCCGGCGGGGTGATAAATGAG. Translated, it gives CASSIAGGVINE. The CDR3 reads in full as CASSIAGGVINEQFF. Complete variable domain (other parts from reference TRBV19 and TRBJ2-1): DGGITQSPKYLFRKEGQNVTLSCEQNLNHDAMYWYRQDPGQGLRLIYYSQIVNDFQKGDIAEGYSVSREKKESFPLTVTSAQKNPTAFYLCASSIAGGVINEQFFGPGTRLTVL.

As concerns this clone: A junction boundary mismatches the germline segment, possibly from a read error. The CDR3 extends 3 residues past the end of the read, so its final part is completed from the germline J gene. The sample holds other DNA sequences that translate to the same CDR3. This rearrangement joins TRBV7-2 to TRBJ1-3, with TRBD1 identical over 7 bases. Germline lookup yields CDR1 SGHTA and CDR2 FQGNSA. The CDR3 consists of 15 residues. The CDR3: CASSLVTGAGNTIYF. Partial CDR3 DNA: TGTGCCAGCAGCTTAGTAACAGGGGCTGGAAACACT.

About this clone: The missing CDR3 end, 3 residues past where the read stops, is filled in from the germline J gene. The J gene is TRBJ2-1, the V gene TRBV2; a possible D gene is TRBD2 (6 bases). The CDR3 is 15 residues long. The V and J ends lost 5 bases and 2 bases respectively, with 13 bases between them. Germline loops: CDR1 SNHLY, CDR2 FYNNEI. The CDR3 sequence is CASSNGDSTYNEQFF. Incomplete CDR3 DNA: TGTGCCAGCAGTAACGGGGACTCAACCTACAATGAG.

Worth noting for this clone: The read ends 3 residues before the CDR3 terminus; that terminus is restored from the germline J gene. This sequence joins TRBV30 and TRBJ2-4, with D perhaps TRBD1 or TRBD2 (7 bases each). The CDR3 totals 14 residues. CDR1 is GTSNPN and CDR2 is SVGIG in the germline V gene (reference sequence). The covered CDR3 bases are TGTGCCTGGCGACAGGGAGGGATGGACTATGGT. Translation: CAWRQGGMDYG. The complete CDR3 sequence is CAWRQGGMDYGQYF.

Regarding this clone: The CDR3 extends 3 residues past the end of the read, so its final part is completed from the germline J gene. The chain links TRBV18 to TRBJ2-3; perhaps TRBD1 as D (5 bases). The CDR3 extends over 15 amino acids. The germline CDR1 and CDR2 sequences are KGHSH and LQKENI. The CDR3 reads CASSPSQGHQETQYF. The CDR3 bases that were read are TGTGCCAGCTCACCATCGCAAGGACACCAAGAGACG.

A word on this clone: The read ends 3 residues before the CDR3 terminus; that terminus is restored from the germline J gene. V is TRBV7-3 and J is TRBJ1-1, with 11 bases lining up with TRBD1. CDR3 length: 22 residues. Looked up from germline, CDR1 is SGHTA and CDR2 is FQGTGA. V shed 1 base and J 3 bases; nucleotides not matched to a gene: 22. The CDR3 bases that were read are TGTGCCAGCAGCTTAAGTTGGGGACAGGGGGGGCCTGCGGGCCAGCGGGACACTGAA. Its translation: CASSLSWGQGGPAGQRDTE. The CDR3 as a whole reads CASSLSWGQGGPAGQRDTEAFF.

Incomplete CDR3 DNA: TGTGCCAGTAGGGGTAGCGGACAAGAGACA. This encodes CASRGSGQET. In full, the CDR3 is CASRGSGQETAFF. The J gene is TRBJ1-1, the V gene TRBV19; D may be TRBD1 (5 bases). The missing CDR3 end, 3 residues past where the read stops, is filled in from the germline J gene. CDR1 and CDR2 (germline): LNHDA, SQIVND (reference sequence). There are 13 residues in the CDR3.

As to this clone: Read sequence stops 3 residues before the CDR3 end, and the germline J gene provides the missing end. V is TRBV19 and J is TRBJ1-1; D remains ambiguous. The length of the CDR3 is 13 residues. CDR1 is LNHDA, CDR2 SQIVND, per germline (reference sequence). V gave up 3 bases and J gave up 1 base, with 6 bases separating them. The CDR3 DNA, read in part, is TGTGCCAGTAGTATGCAGGCGAACACTGAA. This gives the protein CASSMQANTE. Given in full, the CDR3 is CASSMQANTEAFF. The full variable domain, completed using reference TRBV19 and TRBJ1-1, is DGGITQSPKYLFRKEGQNVTLSCEQNLNHDAMYWYRQDPGQGLRLIYYSQIVNDFQKGDIAEGYSVSREKKESFPLTVTSAQKNPTAFYLCASSMQANTEAFFGQGTRLTVV.

Remarks on this clone: Read data end 3 residues before the CDR3 end; the end is taken from the germline J gene. The chain couples TRBV11-2 to TRBJ2-3; weak D call: TRBD1 (6 bases). Per the germline V gene, CDR1 is SGHAT and CDR2 is FQNNGV. The CDR3 runs to 15 residues. CDR3 residues: CASSPGVRGNQPQYF. CDR3 DNA (partial): TGTGCCAGCAGTCCAGGGGTACGGGGCAATCAGCCG.

Worth noting for this clone: The CDR3 end is not reached by the read, which stops 3 residues before it; the germline J gene fills it in. V gene TRBV5-1 combines with J gene TRBJ2-7; the match to TRBD1 covers 9 bases. This CDR3 is 15 amino acids long. Germline-derived CDR1 and CDR2 are SGHRS and YFSETQ. Trimming took 4 bases from V and 2 from J; bases not matched to a gene: 7. The sequenced CDR3 bases are TGCGCCAGCAGCCCGTGGACAGGGGACACCTACGAG. It codes for CASSPWTGDTYE. The full CDR3 protein is CASSPWTGDTYEQYF.

As to this clone: The read finishes 3 residues shy of the CDR3 end, and the germline J gene is used to complete it. The chain recombines TRBV5-1 with TRBJ1-4; 8 bases map to TRBD1. The CDR3 loop spans 16 amino acids. CDR1 is SGHRS and CDR2 is YFSETQ in the germline V gene. V lost 0 bases and J lost 5; bases outside the gene matches: 6. CDR3 DNA, as far as it was read: TGCGCCAGCAGCTTGGCCCCGGGACAGGCGAATGAAAAA. This gives the protein CASSLAPGQANEK. The full CDR3 is CASSLAPGQANEKLFF.

As concerns this clone: The read ends 3 residues early relative to the CDR3; the germline J gene fills the gap. V is TRBV7-6 and J is TRBJ2-7, with 10 bases aligning to TRBD1. The CDR3 contains 15 residues. V lost 1 base and J lost 6; bases outside the gene matches: 6. CDR1 and CDR2 from the germline V gene are SGHVS and FNYEAQ. The chain's CDR3 is CASSLDGDRGAEQYF. CDR3 DNA, as far as it was read: TGTGCCAGCAGCTTAGACGGGGACAGGGGAGCCGAG.

On this clone itself: The read stops 3 residues short of the end of the CDR3; the missing end is completed from the germline J gene. The chain has TRBV20-1 and TRBJ2-7, with 9 positions matching TRBD1. Germline-derived CDR1 and CDR2 are DFQATT and SNEGSKA (reference sequence). This CDR3 has 15 amino acids. V dropped 4 bases and J dropped 3; count of bases not matched to a gene: 10. The CDR3 bases that were read are TGCAGTGCTACAAACAATGACAGGGGGTTCTACGAG. It is translated as CSATNNDRGFYE. The entire CDR3 is CSATNNDRGFYEQYF.

About this clone itself: The read gets to within 3 residues of the CDR3 end, and the germline J gene fills in the rest. The same CDR3 is also encoded by other DNA sequences in this sample. The V and J genes are TRBV13 and TRBJ1-3, with a weak D call TRBD1 (6 bases). The CDR3 is made up of 15 amino acids. CDR1 is PRHDT and CDR2 is FYEKMQ in the germline V gene (reference sequence). CDR3 residues: CASSPRQDLSETIYF. CDR3 DNA, as far as it was read: TGTGCCAGCAGCCCGAGACAGGATCTTTCGGAGACC.

As for this clone: Its ends do not fully match the called genes, so a read error is possible. The read gets to within 3 residues of the CDR3 end, and the germline J gene fills in the rest. This sample also contains other DNA sequences that code for the same CDR3. This rearrangement joins TRBV18 to TRBJ1-3, with a weak D call TRBD1 (6 bases). CDR1 and CDR2 from the germline V gene are KGHSH and LQKENI. The CDR3 has 19 residues. Here the CDR3 reads CASSSLRDTILRVGNTIYF. The sequenced CDR3 bases are TGTGCCAGCTCATCCCTCCGGGACACCATACTGCGCGTCGGAAACACT.

As for this clone: The missing CDR3 end, 3 residues past where the read stops, is filled in from the germline J gene. The chain carries TRBV10-2 and TRBJ2-1; D may be TRBD2 (6 bases). Looked up from germline, CDR1 is WSHSY and CDR2 is SAAADI. The CDR3 is 14 amino acids. Trimming left V 4 bases short and J 5 bases short, with 12 bases between. Here the CDR3 reads CASSALARDNEQFF. CDR3 DNA, as far as it was read: TGCGCCAGCAGTGCACTAGCTCGGGACAATGAG.

With respect to this clone: From the germline J gene comes the end of the CDR3, since the read stops 3 residues before it. The chain is built from TRBV10-3 and TRBJ1-2; the match to TRBD1 covers 7 bases. J gave up 0 bases and V 7 bases, and 2 bases lay outside the gene matches. This CDR3 is 13 amino acids long. CDR1 and CDR2 from the germline V gene are ENHRY and SYGVKD. The CDR3 bases that were read are TGTGCCATCACCGGGACAGCTAACTATGGC. It yields the protein CAITGTANYG. The full CDR3 protein reads CAITGTANYGYTF.

As for this clone: Coverage ceases 3 residues before the CDR3 finishes, and the germline J gene fills in the end. The rearrangement uses TRBV5-5 and TRBJ1-1; D not certain. The CDR3 loop spans 14 amino acids. Germline V gene data show CDR1 as SGHKS and CDR2 as YYEKEE (reference sequence). Trimming stripped 4 bases from V and 1 base from J, with 11 bases between. CDR3 protein: CASSIDDTNTEAFF. Partial CDR3 DNA: TGTGCCAGCAGCATAGACGACACGAACACTGAA.

About this clone: The CDR3 goes on 3 residues after the read ends, and that part is filled in from the germline J gene. J is TRBJ2-1 and V is TRBV2; 10 bases match TRBD2. The V segment lost 3 bases and the J segment 4 bases; nucleotides outside the gene matches: 6. This CDR3 has 16 amino acids. Germline CDR1 reads SNHLY; CDR2 reads FYNNEI. The CDR3 spells CASSEWASGRYNEQFF. The sequenced CDR3 bases are TGTGCCAGCAGTGAGTGGGCTAGCGGGAGATACAATGAG. The full variable domain, its missing parts supplied by reference TRBV2 and TRBJ2-1, is EPEVTQTPSHQVTQMGQEVILRCVPISNHLYFYWYRQILGQKVEFLVSFYNNEISEKSEIFDDQFSVERPDGSNFTLKIRSTKLEDSAMYFCASSEWASGRYNEQFFGPGTRLTVL.

The CDR3 loop is CASSPRGDRSSYNEQFF. The sequenced part of the CDR3 DNA is TGCGCCAGCAGCCCTAGGGGCGACAGGAGCTCCTACAATGAG. This sequence joins TRBV5-1 and TRBJ2-1; TRBD1 is a possible D gene (6 bases). The read comes to an end 3 residues before the CDR3 does, leaving the germline J gene to fill in the end. This CDR3 comprises 17 residues. Germline assignment: CDR1 SGHRS and CDR2 YFSETQ. Deletions cut 4 bases from V and 0 bases from J, with 17 bases between.

Of note for this clone: The read ends 3 residues shy of where the CDR3 ends; the end is completed using the germline J gene. The chain couples TRBV13 to TRBJ2-7, with D perhaps TRBD2 (5 bases). CDR3 size: 13 residues. Germline CDR1 is PRHDT and CDR2 is FYEKMQ (reference sequence). V was trimmed by 5 bases and J by 4 bases, leaving 12 bases between them. Incomplete CDR3 DNA: TGTGCCAGCAGCATGTCTCCGGGGTACGAG. Its protein is CASSMSPGYE. The entire CDR3 protein is CASSMSPGYEQYF. Filled out from reference TRBV13 and TRBJ2-7, the complete variable domain reads AAGVIQSPRHLIKEKRETATLKCYPIPRHDTVYWYQQGPGQDPQFLISFYEKMQSDKGSIPDRFSAQQFSDYHSELNMSSLELGDSALYFCASSMSPGYEQYFGPGTRLTVT.

On this clone: The sequenced fragment ends 3 residues before the CDR3 boundary, so the rest is inferred from the germline J gene. The V call is TRBV2, the J call TRBJ1-6; D may be TRBD1 (5 bases). This CDR3 is 15 amino acids long. CDR1 SNHLY and CDR2 FYNNEI come from the germline V gene. V gave up 2 bases and J gave up 8 bases, with 13 bases separating them. Incomplete CDR3 DNA: TGTGCCAGCAGTGAAATAGGGGATCGGTATTCACCC. It translates to CASSEIGDRYSP. The full-length CDR3 reads as CASSEIGDRYSPLHF.

Details on this clone: Read sequence stops 3 residues before the CDR3 end, and the germline J gene provides the missing end. The chain is built from TRBV19 and TRBJ1-2, with D possibly TRBD1 on 6 matching bases. Per the germline V gene, CDR1 is LNHDA and CDR2 is SQIVND (reference sequence). V lost 5 bases and J 1 base, leaving 11 bases between the germline ends. This CDR3 has 14 residues. The CDR3 bases that were read are TGTGCCAGTAGTGGTGACAGGTTTAACTATGGC. Its translation is CASSGDRFNYG. The whole CDR3 region reads CASSGDRFNYGYTF.

Note on this clone: The read stops 3 residues short of the end of the CDR3; the missing end is completed from the germline J gene. This chain joins TRBV30 and TRBJ2-1, with D possibly being TRBD1 (5 bases). V was clipped by 2 bases and J by 9 bases, with 20 bases between them. The CDR3 spans 15 residues. CDR1 GTSNPN and CDR2 SVGIG come from the germline V gene (reference sequence). CDR3 DNA, as far as it was read: TGTGCCTGGAGTCCCCTTACTCCTACAGGTGGTGAG. This translates into CAWSPLTPTGGE. The entire CDR3 protein reads CAWSPLTPTGGEQFF.